This entry features one T cell receptor beta chain sequence. This clone's antigen is unknown. The sample holds no much larger clone one base away, and base qualities are not on file. The sample originates from a study of radiotherapy plus CTLA-4 blockade in lung cancer (dated by TCRdb to 2016 to 2019). Study-level background: Objective responses were observed in 18% of enrolled patients, and disease control was achieved in around 28%. Paper-wide results and their limitations: The strongest predictors of response, as reported, were early dynamic changes in blood T cell clones along with a rise in serum interferon-beta after radiation. After treatment with radiotherapy and ipilimumab, TCR clones that originated in tumors expanded in peripheral blood.

The study tested focal radiation therapy combined with CTLA-4 blockade (ipilimumab) in patients with chemo-refractory metastatic non-small-cell lung cancer. The library relied on the immunoSEQ multiplex PCR assay. TCRdb stores this immuneACCESS table with in-frame sequences only. Part of the clones is absent; in the studies checked, under half of the shortfall reflects unresolved V genes, and no reason is known for the rest. Within this sample are 85,000 to 100,000 clones, with around nine tenths of them counted one time only. Over 15% of the sample is held by the ten biggest clonotypes. There are 15 amino acids in the CDR3, from cysteine to phenylalanine inclusive. CDR3 DNA only is kept here, 45 bases in frame from base 1. V trim: 7 bases; J trim: 4 bases; unmatched bases: 10. The germline V gene encodes CDR1 LNHDA and CDR2 SQIVND (reference sequence).

The chain was built from TRBV19 and TRBJ2-1; 7 bases in the middle match TRBD1. The material was peripheral blood, obtained from a patient treated with radiotherapy plus ipilimumab. The receptor's source is a human donor with non-small cell lung cancer that progressed on radiotherapy plus ipilimumab. The DNA sequence is as follows: TGTGCCAGTACCAGGGCCGGGACAGCGTACAATGAGCAGTTCTTC. It encodes CASTRAGTAYNEQFF.